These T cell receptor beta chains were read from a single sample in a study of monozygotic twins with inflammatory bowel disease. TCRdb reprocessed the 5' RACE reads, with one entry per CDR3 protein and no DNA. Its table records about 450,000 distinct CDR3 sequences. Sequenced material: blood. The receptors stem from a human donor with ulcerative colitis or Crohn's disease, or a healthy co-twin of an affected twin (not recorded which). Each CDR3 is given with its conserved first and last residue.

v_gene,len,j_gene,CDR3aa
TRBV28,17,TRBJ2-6,CASSHQGPSSGANVLTF
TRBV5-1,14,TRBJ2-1,CASSPTRGSNEQFF
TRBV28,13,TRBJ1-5,CASSAMNRQPQHF
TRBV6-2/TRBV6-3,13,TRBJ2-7,CASSNRVEGEQYF
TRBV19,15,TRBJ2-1,CASSQLAGGFREQFF
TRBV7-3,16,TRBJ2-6,CASSLSGGAGANVLTF
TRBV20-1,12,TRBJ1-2,CSAQQGTGGYTF
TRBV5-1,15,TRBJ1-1,CASSIQTGGNTEAFF
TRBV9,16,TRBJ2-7,CASSPGLGLAGYEQYF
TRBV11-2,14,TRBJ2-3,CASSGRQGQATQYF
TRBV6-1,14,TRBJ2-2,CASKRTVNTGELFF
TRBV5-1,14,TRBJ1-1,CASSLLGSDTEAFF
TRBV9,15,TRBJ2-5,CASSPRLSLEETQYF
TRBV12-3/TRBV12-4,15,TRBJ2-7,CASLPPTGVLSEQYF
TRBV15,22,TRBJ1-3,CATSPPTGKGFTRPSSGNTIYF
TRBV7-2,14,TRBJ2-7,CASNSDRVVVEQYF
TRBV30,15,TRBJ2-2,CAWSALGHNTGELFF
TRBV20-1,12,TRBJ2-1,CSSGRTINEQFF
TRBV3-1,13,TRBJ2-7,CASSQDWPGEQYF
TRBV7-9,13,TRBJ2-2,CASSQWETGELFF
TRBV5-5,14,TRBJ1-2,CASSFSGQNYGYTF
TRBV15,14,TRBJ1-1,CATSIQGGATEAFF
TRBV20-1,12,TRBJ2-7,CSAGEGSWEQYF
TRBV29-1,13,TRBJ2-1,CSVVHSSYNDQFF
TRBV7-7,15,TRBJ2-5,CASSLGTGDQETQYF
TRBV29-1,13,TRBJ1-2,CSVLGTGVYGYTF